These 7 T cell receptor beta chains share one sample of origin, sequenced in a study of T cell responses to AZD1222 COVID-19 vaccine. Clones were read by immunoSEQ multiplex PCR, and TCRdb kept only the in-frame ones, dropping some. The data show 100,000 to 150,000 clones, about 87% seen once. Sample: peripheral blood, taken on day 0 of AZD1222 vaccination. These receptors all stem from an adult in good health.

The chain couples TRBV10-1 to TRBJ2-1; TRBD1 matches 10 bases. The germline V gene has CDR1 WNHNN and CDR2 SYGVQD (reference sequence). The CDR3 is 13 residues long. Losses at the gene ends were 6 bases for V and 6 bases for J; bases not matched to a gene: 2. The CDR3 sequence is CASRRTGGNEQFF. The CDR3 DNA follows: TGCGCCAGCAGGCGGACAGGGGGCAATGAGCAGTTCTTC.

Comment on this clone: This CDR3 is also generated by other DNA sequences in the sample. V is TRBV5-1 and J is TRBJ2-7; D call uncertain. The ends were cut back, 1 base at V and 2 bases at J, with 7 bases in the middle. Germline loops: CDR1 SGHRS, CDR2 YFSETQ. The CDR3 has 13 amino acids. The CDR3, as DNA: TGCGCCAGCAGCTTGTCCAGTCCCTACGAGCAGTACTTC. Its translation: CASSLSSPYEQYF.

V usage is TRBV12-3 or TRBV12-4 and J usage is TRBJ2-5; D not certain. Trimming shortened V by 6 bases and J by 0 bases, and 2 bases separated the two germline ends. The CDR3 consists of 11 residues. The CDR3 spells CASSNQETQYF. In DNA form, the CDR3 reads TGTGCCAGCAGCAACCAAGAGACCCAGTACTTC.

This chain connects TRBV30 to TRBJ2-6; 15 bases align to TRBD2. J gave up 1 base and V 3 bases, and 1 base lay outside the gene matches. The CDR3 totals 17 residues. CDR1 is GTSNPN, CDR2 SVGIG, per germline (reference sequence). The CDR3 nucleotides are TGTGCCTGGAGGGGGACTAGCGGGAGGTCTGGGGCCAACGTCCTGACTTTC. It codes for CAWRGTSGRSGANVLTF.

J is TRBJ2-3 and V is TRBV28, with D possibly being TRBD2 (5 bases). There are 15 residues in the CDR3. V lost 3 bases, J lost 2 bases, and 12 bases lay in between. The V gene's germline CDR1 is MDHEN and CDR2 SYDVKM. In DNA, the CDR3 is TGTGCCAGCAGTTTTACCGGGAATCCCACAGATACGCAGTATTTT. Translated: CASSFTGNPTDTQYF.

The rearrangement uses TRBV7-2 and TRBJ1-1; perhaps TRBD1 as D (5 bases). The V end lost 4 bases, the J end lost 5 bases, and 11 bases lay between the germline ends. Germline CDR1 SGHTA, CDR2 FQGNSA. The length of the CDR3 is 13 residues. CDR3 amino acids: CASSSGTWTEAFF. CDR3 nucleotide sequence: TGTGCCAGCAGCTCCGGGACCTGGACTGAAGCTTTCTTT.

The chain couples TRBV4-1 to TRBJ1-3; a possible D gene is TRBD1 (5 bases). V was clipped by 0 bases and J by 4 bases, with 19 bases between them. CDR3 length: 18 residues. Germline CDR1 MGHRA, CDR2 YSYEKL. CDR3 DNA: TGCGCCAGCAGCCAAGACATGGGGGGGACCTACTCCGGAAACACCATATATTTT. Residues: CASSQDMGGTYSGNTIYF.